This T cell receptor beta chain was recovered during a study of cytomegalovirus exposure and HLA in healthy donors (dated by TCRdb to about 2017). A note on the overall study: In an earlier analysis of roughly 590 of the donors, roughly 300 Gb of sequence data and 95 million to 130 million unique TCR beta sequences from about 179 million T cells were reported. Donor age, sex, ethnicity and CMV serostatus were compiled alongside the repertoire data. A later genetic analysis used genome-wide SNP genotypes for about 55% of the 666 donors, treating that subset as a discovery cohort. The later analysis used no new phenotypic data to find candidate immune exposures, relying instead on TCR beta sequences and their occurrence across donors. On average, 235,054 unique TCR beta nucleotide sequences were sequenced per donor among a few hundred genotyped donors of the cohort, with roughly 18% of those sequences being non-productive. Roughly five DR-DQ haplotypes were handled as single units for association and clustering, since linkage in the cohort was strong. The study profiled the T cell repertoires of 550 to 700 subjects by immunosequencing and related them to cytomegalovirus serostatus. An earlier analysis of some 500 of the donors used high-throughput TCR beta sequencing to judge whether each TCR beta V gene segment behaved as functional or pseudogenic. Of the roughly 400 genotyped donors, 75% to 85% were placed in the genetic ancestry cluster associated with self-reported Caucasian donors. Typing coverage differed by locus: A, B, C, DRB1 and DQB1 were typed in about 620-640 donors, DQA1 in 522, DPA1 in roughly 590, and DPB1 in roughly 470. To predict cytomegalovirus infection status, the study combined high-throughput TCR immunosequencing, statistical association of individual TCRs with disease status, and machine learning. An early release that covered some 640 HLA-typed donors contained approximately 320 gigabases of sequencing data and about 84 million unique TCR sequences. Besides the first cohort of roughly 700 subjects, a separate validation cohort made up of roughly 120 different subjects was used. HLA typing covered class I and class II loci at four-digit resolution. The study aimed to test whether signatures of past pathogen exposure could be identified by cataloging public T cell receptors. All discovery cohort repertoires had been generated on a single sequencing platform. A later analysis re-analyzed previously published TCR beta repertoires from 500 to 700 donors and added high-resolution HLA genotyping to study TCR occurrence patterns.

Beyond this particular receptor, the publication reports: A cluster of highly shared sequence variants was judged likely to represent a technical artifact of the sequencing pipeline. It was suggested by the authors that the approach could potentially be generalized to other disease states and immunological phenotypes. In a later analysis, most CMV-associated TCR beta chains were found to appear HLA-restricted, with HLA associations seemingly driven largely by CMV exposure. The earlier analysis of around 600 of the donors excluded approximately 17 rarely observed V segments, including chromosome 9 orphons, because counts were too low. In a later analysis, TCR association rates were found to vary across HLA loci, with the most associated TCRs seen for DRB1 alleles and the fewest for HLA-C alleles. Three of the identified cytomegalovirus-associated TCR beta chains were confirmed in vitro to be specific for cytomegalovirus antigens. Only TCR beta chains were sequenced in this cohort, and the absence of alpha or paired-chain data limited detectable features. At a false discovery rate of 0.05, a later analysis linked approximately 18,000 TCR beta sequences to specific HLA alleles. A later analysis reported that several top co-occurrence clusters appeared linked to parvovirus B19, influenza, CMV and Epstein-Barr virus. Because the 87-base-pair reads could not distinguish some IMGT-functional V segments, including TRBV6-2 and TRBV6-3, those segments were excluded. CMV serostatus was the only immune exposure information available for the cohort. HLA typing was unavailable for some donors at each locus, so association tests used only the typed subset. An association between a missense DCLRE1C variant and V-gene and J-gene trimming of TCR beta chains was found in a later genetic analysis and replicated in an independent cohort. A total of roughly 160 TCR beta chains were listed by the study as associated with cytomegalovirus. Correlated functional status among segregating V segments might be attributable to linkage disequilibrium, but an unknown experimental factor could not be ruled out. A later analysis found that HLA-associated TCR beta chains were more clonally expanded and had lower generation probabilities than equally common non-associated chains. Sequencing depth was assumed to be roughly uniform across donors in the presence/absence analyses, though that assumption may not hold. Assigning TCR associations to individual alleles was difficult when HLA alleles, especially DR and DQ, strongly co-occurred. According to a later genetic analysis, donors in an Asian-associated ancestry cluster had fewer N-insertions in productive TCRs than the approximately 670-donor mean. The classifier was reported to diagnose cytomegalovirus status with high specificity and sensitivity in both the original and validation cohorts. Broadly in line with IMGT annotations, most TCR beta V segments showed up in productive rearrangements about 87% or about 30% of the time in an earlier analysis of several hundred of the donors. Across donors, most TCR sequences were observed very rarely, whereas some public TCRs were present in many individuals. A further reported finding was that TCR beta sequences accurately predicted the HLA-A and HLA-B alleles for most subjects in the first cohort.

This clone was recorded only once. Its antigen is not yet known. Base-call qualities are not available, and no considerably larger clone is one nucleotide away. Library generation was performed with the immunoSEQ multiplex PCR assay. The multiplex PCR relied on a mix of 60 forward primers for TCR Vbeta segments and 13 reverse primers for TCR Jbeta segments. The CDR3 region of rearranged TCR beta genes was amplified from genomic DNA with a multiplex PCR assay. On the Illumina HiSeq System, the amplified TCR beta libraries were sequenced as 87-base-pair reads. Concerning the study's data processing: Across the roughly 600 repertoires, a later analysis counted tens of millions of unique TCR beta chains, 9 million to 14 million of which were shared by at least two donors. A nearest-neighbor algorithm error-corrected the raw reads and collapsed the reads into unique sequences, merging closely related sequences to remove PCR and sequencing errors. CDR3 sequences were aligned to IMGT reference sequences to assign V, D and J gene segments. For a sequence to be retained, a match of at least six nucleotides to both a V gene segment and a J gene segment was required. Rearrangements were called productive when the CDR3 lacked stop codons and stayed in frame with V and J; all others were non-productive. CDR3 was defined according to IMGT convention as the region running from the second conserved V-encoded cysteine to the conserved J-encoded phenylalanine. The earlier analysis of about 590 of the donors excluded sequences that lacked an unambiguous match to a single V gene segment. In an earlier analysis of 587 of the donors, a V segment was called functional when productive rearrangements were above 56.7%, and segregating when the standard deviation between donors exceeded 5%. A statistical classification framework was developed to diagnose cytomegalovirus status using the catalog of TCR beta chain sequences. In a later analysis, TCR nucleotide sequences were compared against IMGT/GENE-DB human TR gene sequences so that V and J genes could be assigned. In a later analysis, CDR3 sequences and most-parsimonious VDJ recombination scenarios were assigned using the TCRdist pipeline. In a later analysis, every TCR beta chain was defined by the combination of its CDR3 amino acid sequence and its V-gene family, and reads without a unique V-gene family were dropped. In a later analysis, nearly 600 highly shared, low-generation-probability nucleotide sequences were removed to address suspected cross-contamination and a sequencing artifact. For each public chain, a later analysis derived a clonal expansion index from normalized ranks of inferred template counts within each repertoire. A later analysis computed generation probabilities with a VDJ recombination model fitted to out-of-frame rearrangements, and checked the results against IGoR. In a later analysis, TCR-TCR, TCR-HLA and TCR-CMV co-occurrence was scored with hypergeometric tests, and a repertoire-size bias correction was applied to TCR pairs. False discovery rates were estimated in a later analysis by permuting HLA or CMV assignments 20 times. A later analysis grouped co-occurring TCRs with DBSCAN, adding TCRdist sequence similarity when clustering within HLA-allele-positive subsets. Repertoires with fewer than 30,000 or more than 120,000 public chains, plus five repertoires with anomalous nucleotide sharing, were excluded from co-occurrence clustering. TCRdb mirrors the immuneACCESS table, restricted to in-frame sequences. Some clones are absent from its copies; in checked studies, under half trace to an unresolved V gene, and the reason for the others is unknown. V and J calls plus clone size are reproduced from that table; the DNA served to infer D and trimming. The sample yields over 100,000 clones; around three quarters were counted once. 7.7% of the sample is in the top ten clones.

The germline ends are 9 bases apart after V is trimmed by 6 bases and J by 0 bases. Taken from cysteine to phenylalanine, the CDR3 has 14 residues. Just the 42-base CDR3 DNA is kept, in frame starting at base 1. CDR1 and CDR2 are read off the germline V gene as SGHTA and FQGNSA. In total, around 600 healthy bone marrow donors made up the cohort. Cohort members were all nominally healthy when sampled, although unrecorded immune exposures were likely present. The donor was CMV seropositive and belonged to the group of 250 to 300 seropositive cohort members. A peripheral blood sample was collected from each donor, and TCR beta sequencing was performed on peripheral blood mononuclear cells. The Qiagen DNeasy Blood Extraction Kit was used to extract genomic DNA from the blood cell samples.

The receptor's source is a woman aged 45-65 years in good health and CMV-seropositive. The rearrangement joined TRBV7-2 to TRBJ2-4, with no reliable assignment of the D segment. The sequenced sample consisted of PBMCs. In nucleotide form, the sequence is TGTGCCAGCAGTCCCCTACTAGCCAAAAACATTCAGTACTTC. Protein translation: CASSPLLAKNIQYF.